Listed below are T cell receptor beta chains from one sample, sequenced in a study of blood T cell repertoires in COVID-19. Profiled with immunoSEQ multiplex PCR; TCRdb holds only in-frame clones, not every one. The sample records over 450,000 clones, roughly 89% being singletons. The sample comprised peripheral blood. The receptors originated from a man aged 18 to 30 with COVID-19, enrolled during active disease. The CDR3 runs from the conserved cysteine through the conserved F or W. The D gene is left open where the match is weak. Clone size is stated in some rows and not others, as once, few, many or a class when expanded.

TRBJ2-7	TRBV11-2	-	TRBD1	CASSLGTASYEQYF	TGTGCCAGCAGCTTGGGGACAGCGAGCTACGAGCAGTACTTC
TRBJ2-3	TRBV7-3	-	TRBD1	CASSSQGTGGGTQYF	TGTGCCAGCAGCTCACAGGGGACAGGGGGTGGTACGCAGTATTTT
TRBJ2-1	TRBV7-6	-	TRBD2	CASSPGTSNNEQFF	TGTGCCAGCAGCCCGGGGACTAGTAACAATGAGCAGTTCTTC
TRBJ1-1	TRBV19	once	-	CASSISPVEAEAFF	TGTGCCAGTAGTATATCCCCCGTTGAGGCTGAAGCTTTCTTT
TRBJ2-7	TRBV28	-	TRBD2	CASSSPSGVSYEQYF	TGTGCCAGCAGTTCCCCTAGCGGGGTCTCCTACGAGCAGTACTTC
TRBJ1-2	TRBV12-3/TRBV12-4	once	-	CASSLAGTTAF	TGTGCCAGCAGTTTAGCAGGGACTACCGCCTTC
TRBJ2-2	TRBV5-4	-	TRBD1	CASSLPGTGSTGELFF	TGTGCCAGCAGCTTACCCGGGACAGGGAGTACCGGGGAGCTGTTTTTT
TRBJ1-2	TRBV19	-	TRBD1	CASGTARRYGYTF	TGTGCCAGCGGGACAGCCCGACGCTATGGCTACACCTTC
TRBJ2-2	TRBV19	once	TRBD1	CASRNSGTGGAGELFF	TGTGCCAGCCGGAATTCCGGGACAGGGGGCGCCGGGGAGCTGTTTTTT
TRBJ2-7	TRBV28	-	TRBD2	CASSLWASGSYEQYF	TGTGCCAGCAGTTTATGGGCTAGCGGTTCCTACGAGCAGTACTTC
TRBJ2-5	TRBV18	-	-	CASSPGHSGTQYF	TGTGCCAGCTCACCAGGACACTCAGGAACCCAGTACTTC
TRBJ2-7	TRBV11-3	-	-	CASSSRVSYEQYF	TGTGCCAGCAGCTCACGGGTCTCCTACGAGCAGTACTTC
TRBJ2-5	TRBV9	-	-	CASSEGTTETQYF	TGTGCCAGCAGCGAGGGGACAACGGAGACCCAGTACTTC
TRBJ1-4	TRBV9	-	-	CASSVAPQGSNEKLFF	TGTGCCAGCAGCGTAGCGCCACAGGGTAGCAATGAAAAACTGTTTTTT
TRBJ1-1	TRBV18	-	-	CASSPLGGSTEAFF	TGTGCCAGCTCTCCCCTGGGCGGGAGCACTGAAGCTTTCTTT
TRBJ1-4	TRBV20-1	-	-	CSASIPPGDEKLFF	TGCAGTGCTAGTATCCCCCCGGGGGATGAAAAACTGTTTTTT
TRBJ1-5	TRBV9	-	-	CASSVTVNQPQHF	TGTGCCAGCAGCGTAACAGTAAATCAGCCCCAGCATTTT
TRBJ2-1	TRBV29-1	-	-	CSVCVGVSYNEQFF	TGCAGCGTTTGCGTGGGAGTCTCCTACAATGAGCAGTTCTTC
TRBJ2-7	TRBV7-9	once	-	CASSYQTYEQYF	TGTGCCAGCAGCTACCAGACCTACGAGCAGTACTTC
TRBJ2-7	TRBV2	-	-	CASSEMAEKTYEQYF	TGTGCCAGCAGTGAAATGGCTGAAAAAACCTACGAGCAGTACTTC
TRBJ2-1	TRBV6-5	-	-	CASSTTGGVRNEQFF	TGTGCCAGCAGTACCACAGGGGGGGTTCGGAATGAGCAGTTCTTC
TRBJ2-6	TRBV5-4	-	-	CASSSTDAGANVLTF	TGTGCCAGCAGCTCCACAGATGCTGGGGCCAACGTCCTGACTTTC
TRBJ1-2	TRBV5-4	-	-	CASSPPGRGIGNYGYTF	TGTGCCAGCAGCCCCCCGGGGAGGGGGATCGGTAACTATGGCTACACCTTC
TRBJ2-7	TRBV5-1	-	-	CASSLRTAGYNYEQYF	TGCGCCAGCAGCTTGAGGACAGCGGGATATAACTACGAGCAGTACTTC
TRBJ2-7	TRBV3-1/TRBV3-2	once	TRBD1	CASRQGGEQYF	TGTGCCAGCAGACAGGGGGGCGAGCAGTACTTC
TRBJ2-3	TRBV10-1	once	-	CASSGTTADTQYF	TGCGCCAGCAGTGGGACAACTGCAGATACGCAGTATTTT
TRBJ2-3	TRBV7-8	-	TRBD1	CASRRTGVDTQYF	TGTGCCAGCAGACGGACAGGGGTAGATACGCAGTATTTT